The next 24 T cell receptor beta chains were all read from a single sample in a study of breast tumors, draining lymph nodes, adjacent tissues. In TCRdb, the multiplex PCR reads were re-called with MiXCR into one record per CDR3 protein. The sample holds about 35,000 distinct CDR3 sequences, 36% seen once. Source material: breast tumor tissue. These receptors originate from a female donor with breast cancer. Some clones in this sample may be carry-over from other donors' samples.

In the case of this clonotype: Its ends do not fully match the called genes, so a read error is possible. The chain couples TRBV19 to TRBJ2-5, with D unclear. This CDR3 contains 13 residues. In germline, CDR1 is LNHDA, CDR2 SQIVND (reference sequence). CDR3 amino acids: CASSSTRQETQYF. In DNA form, the CDR3 reads TGTGCTAGTAGTTCGACAAGGCAAGAGACCCAGTACTTC.

This clonotype was recorded many times. The chain employs TRBV2 and TRBJ2-2; 10 positions match TRBD2. The V and J ends lost 4 bases and 4 bases, in that order; junction bases with no gene match: 6. This CDR3 has 16 amino acids. Germline lookup yields CDR1 SNHLY and CDR2 FYNNEI. CDR3 DNA sequence: TGTGCCAGCAGTGGGGGTAGCGGGAGGTCCACCGGGGAGCTGTTTTTT. Its protein is CASSGGSGRSTGELFF.

This clonotype was seen many times. The V call is TRBV5-1, the J call TRBJ2-1, with 15 nucleotides matching TRBD2. The CDR3 sequence is 15 residues long. Germline lookup yields CDR1 SGHRS and CDR2 YFSETQ. J gave up 9 bases and V 0 bases, and 1 base lay outside the gene matches. The CDR3 nucleotides are TGCGCCAGCAGCTTGGGGACTAGCGGGAGGGTTGAGCAGTTCTTC. Translating gives CASSLGTSGRVEQFF.

Details on this clonotype: A read error may explain this, as a much larger clone is one base away. The chain joins TRBV4-3 to TRBJ2-1; D is undetermined. The V end was cut by 1 base, the J end by 2 bases, with 12 bases between. Germline V gene lookup returns CDR1 LGHNA and CDR2 YSLEER. This CDR3 spans 16 amino acids. The CDR3 sequence: CASSQVSLLPYNEQFF. The CDR3 nucleotides are TGCGCCAGCAGCCAAGTAAGCCTCCTCCCCTACAATGAGCAGTTCTTC.

This sequence joins TRBV6-6 and TRBJ1-6; D perhaps matches TRBD1 (6 bases). The CDR3 covers 14 residues. The V gene's germline CDR1 is MNHNY and CDR2 SVGAGI (reference sequence). Trimming left V 6 bases short and J 8 bases short, with 14 bases between. The CDR3 DNA is TGTGCCAGCAGCCCACAGGGTGGGGATTCACCCCTCCACTTT. Protein: CASSPQGGDSPLHF.

The sample holds many counts of this clonotype. This chain connects TRBV19 to TRBJ2-1; weak D call: TRBD2 (5 bases). Germline lookup yields CDR1 LNHDA and CDR2 SQIVND (reference sequence). The CDR3 is made up of 15 amino acids. Trimming cost V 1 base and J 2 bases, with 9 bases left between them. CDR3 in DNA: TGTGCCAGTAGTATAGGCCTAGCCACCTACAATGAGCAGTTCTTC. It encodes CASSIGLATYNEQFF.

This clonotype was observed many times. The DNA for the CDR3 is TGTGCCAGTAGTATGGGGGCAGCGGGAGGGCCTACAGATACGCAGTATTTT. Translating it yields CASSMGAAGGPTDTQYF. The rearrangement links TRBV19 to TRBJ2-3; 10 bases align to TRBD2. CDR3 size: 17 residues. Trimming removed 3 bases from V and 3 bases from J; junction bases left unmatched: 9. CDR1 and CDR2 (germline): LNHDA, SQIVND (reference sequence).

This clonotype has a count of ten or more. V usage is TRBV4-2 and J usage is TRBJ2-1; 9 bases match TRBD1. V dropped 4 bases and J dropped 6; count of bases not matched to a gene: 10. The germline V gene encodes CDR1 LGHNA and CDR2 YNFKEQ. The CDR3 length is 16 residues. CDR3 in amino acids: CASSPGQGGVVNEQFF. The CDR3 coding sequence is TGTGCCAGCAGCCCGGGACAGGGTGGTGTTGTCAATGAGCAGTTCTTC.

This clonotype was seen a single time. A much larger clone lies a single base off, so this may be a read error. No conserved phenylalanine or tryptophan ends this CDR3, so it is likely a read error. The chain couples TRBV19 to TRBJ2-7; unclear D gene. This CDR3 is 13 amino acids long. Per germline, CDR1 LNHDA and CDR2 SQIVND (reference sequence). With 4 bases removed from V and 6 bases from J, the gap between germline ends came to 13 bases. CDR3 bases: TGTGCCAGTAGTAATGGCGTAAGACTCGAGCAGTACTCC. This sequence encodes CASSNGVRLEQYS.

Points on this clonotype: The junction does not match germline at one end; this may be a read error. The rearrangement joins TRBV3-1 to TRBJ2-7, with 12 bases identical to TRBD2. The CDR3 is made up of 15 amino acids. Germline V gene sequence: CDR1 LGHDT, CDR2 YNNKEL (reference sequence). The CDR3 nucleotides read TGTGCCAGCGGCCAGCTAGCGGGAGGGCCTTACGAGCAGTACTTC. It codes for CASGQLAGGPYEQYF.

On this clonotype: A much larger clone differs by one base, so this may be a read error. This CDR3 reads CSVTLTGSGRSEQSF. The CDR3, as DNA: TGCAGCGTTACCCTCACGGGCAGTGGGAGGAGTGAGCAGTCCTTC. The gene calls are TRBV29-1 and TRBJ2-1; D is possibly TRBD2 (6 bases). Germline CDR1 and CDR2: SQVTM and ANQGSEA. The length of the CDR3 is 15 residues.

This clonotype came up many times. The CDR3 bases are TGTGCCAGCAGTGTAGGATCCACCGGGGAGCTGTTTTTT. It specifies CASSVGSTGELFF. This sequence joins TRBV2 and TRBJ2-2; D unclear. Per germline, CDR1 SNHLY and CDR2 FYNNEI. V was pared by 4 bases and J by 4 bases, with 7 bases between. The CDR3 sequence is 13 residues long.

This chain uses TRBV2 with TRBJ2-1; 10 bases align to TRBD2. This CDR3 has 17 amino acids. The V gene end was trimmed by 2 bases and the J gene end by 4 bases; junction bases not matched to a gene: 8. In germline, CDR1 is SNHLY, CDR2 FYNNEI. CDR3 sequence (DNA): TGTGCCAGCAGTGAAAACGGGCTAGCGGGAGTTTACAATGAGCAGTTCTTC. Its translation is CASSENGLAGVYNEQFF.

Note on this clonotype: A single base separates this from a much larger clone, so it may be a read error. Given the absence of the conserved phenylalanine or tryptophan at the CDR3 end, a read error is likely. This chain connects TRBV20-1 to TRBJ2-1; a possible D gene is TRBD1 (6 bases). V shed 6 bases and J shed 12 bases, with 18 bases lying between them. The CDR3 runs to 12 residues. Germline CDR1 DFQATT, CDR2 SNEGSKA (reference sequence). CDR3 nucleotides: TGCAGTGCCATACAGGGTGCGGTTGGGCAGTTCTCC. Amino acids: CSAIQGAVGQFS.

This chain connects TRBV10-1 to TRBJ2-1; 13 positions agree with TRBD2. Germline CDR1 WNHNN, CDR2 SYGVQD (reference sequence). Trimming cost V 8 bases and J 7 bases; bases outside gene matches: 5. The CDR3 runs 14 residues. The CDR3 DNA is TGCGCCAGCCGGACTAGCGGGAGAGAAAATGAGCAGTTCTTC. The encoded protein is CASRTSGRENEQFF.

This clonotype was recorded at least ten times. This chain joins TRBV2 and TRBJ1-5; D remains ambiguous. The length of the CDR3 is 14 residues. V was cut by 3 bases and J by 5 bases, with 11 bases left in between. CDR1 is SNHLY and CDR2 is FYNNEI in the germline V gene. CDR3 sequence: CASSDRQSDQPQHF. CDR3 in DNA: TGTGCCAGCAGTGATCGGCAGAGCGATCAGCCCCAGCATTTT. Using reference TRBV2 and TRBJ1-5 for the parts outside the CDR3, the full variable domain is EPEVTQTPSHQVTQMGQEVILRCVPISNHLYFYWYRQILGQKVEFLVSFYNNEISEKSEIFDDQFSVERPDGSNFTLKIRSTKLEDSAMYFCASSDRQSDQPQHFGDGTRLSIL.

This rearrangement joins TRBV19 to TRBJ2-3, with 8 bases that match TRBD2. J was trimmed by 5 bases and V by 9 bases; bases with no gene match: 13. This CDR3 is 15 amino acids long. Germline V gene data show CDR1 as LNHDA and CDR2 as SQIVND (reference sequence). The CDR3 sequence: CASNAVAGPQDTQYF. The CDR3 DNA is TGTGCCAGCAACGCCGTAGCGGGACCGCAAGATACGCAGTATTTT. The entire variable domain, with the rest obtained from reference TRBV19 and TRBJ2-3, is as follows: DGGITQSPKYLFRKEGQNVTLSCEQNLNHDAMYWYRQDPGQGLRLIYYSQIVNDFQKGDIAEGYSVSREKKESFPLTVTSAQKNPTAFYLCASNAVAGPQDTQYFGPGTRLTVL.

The chain uses TRBV4-2 and TRBJ2-1; 10 bases are shared with TRBD2. CDR1 is LGHNA and CDR2 is YNFKEQ in the germline V gene. Losses at the gene ends were 5 bases for V and 4 bases for J; bases not matched to a gene: 5. This CDR3 has 15 residues. The CDR3 coding sequence is TGTGCCAGCAGCGAGGCACTAGCGGGGTACAATGAGCAGTTCTTC. Amino acid sequence: CASSEALAGYNEQFF.

This clonotype was seen ten or more times. The chain couples TRBV29-1 to TRBJ1-2; perhaps TRBD1 as D (6 bases). The CDR3 totals 13 residues. The V gene's germline CDR1 is SQVTM and CDR2 ANQGSEA. V shed 4 bases and J shed 3 bases, with 12 bases lying between them. The CDR3 loop is CSVVPGADYGYTF. The CDR3 DNA sequence: TGCAGCGTTGTACCGGGGGCGGACTATGGCTACACCTTC.

This clonotype has a count of ten or more. V and J are TRBV12-3 or TRBV12-4 and TRBJ2-1, with 13 bases fitting TRBD2. CDR3 length equals 16 residues. V trimming: 5 bases; J trimming: 9 bases; junction bases outside the gene matches: 10. The CDR3 DNA reads as TGTGCCAGCAGTGCAAGACTAGCGGGAGGCCACCTTGAGCAGTTCTTC. Translation: CASSARLAGGHLEQFF.

This clonotype was recorded at least ten times. The chain uses TRBV2 and TRBJ1-3; D not resolved. V gave up 4 bases and J gave up 2 bases, with 12 bases separating them. The CDR3 has 15 residues. The V gene's germline CDR1 is SNHLY and CDR2 FYNNEI. The CDR3: CASSAAGPTGNTIYF. CDR3 bases: TGTGCCAGCAGTGCAGCCGGGCCAACTGGAAACACCATATATTTT.

This clonotype was seen repeatedly, ten times or more. V and J are TRBV30 and TRBJ2-1; the match to TRBD1 covers 9 bases. The CDR3 totals 14 residues. The V and J ends lost 3 bases and 0 bases, in that order; junction bases with no gene match: 0. Germline-derived CDR1 and CDR2 are GTSNPN and SVGIG (reference sequence). The CDR3 sequence is CAWRDRGSYNEQFF. The CDR3 DNA follows: TGTGCCTGGAGGGACAGGGGCTCCTACAATGAGCAGTTCTTC.

The chain has TRBV19 and TRBJ2-3; 12 bases agree with TRBD1. Per the germline V gene, CDR1 is LNHDA and CDR2 is SQIVND (reference sequence). The junction had 5 bases not matched to a gene; V was cut back by 5 bases and J by 5 bases. CDR3 length: 15 amino acids. This CDR3 reads CASSSGTGGIDTQYF. The CDR3 DNA follows: TGTGCCAGTAGTTCAGGGACAGGGGGCATAGATACGCAGTATTTT.

This chain links TRBV28 with TRBJ1-6; D gene uncertain. Germline CDR1 and CDR2: MDHEN and SYDVKM. CDR3 length equals 15 residues. V was trimmed by 10 bases and J by 0 bases, leaving 13 bases between them. CDR3 region: CATGDRSSYNSPLHF. In DNA form, the CDR3 reads TGTGCCACAGGTGACCGAAGCTCCTATAATTCACCCCTCCACTTT.